This TCR beta chain originates from a study of vaccination and CD4 T cells after COVID-19. Study-wide context: There were two doses of either BNT162b2 or mRNA-1273 vaccine given to participants.

CDR3 length equals 12 residues. Germline V gene data show CDR1 as SNHLY and CDR2 as FYNNEI. V shed 8 bases and J shed 2 bases, with 10 bases lying between them. General observations from the study: Median numbers of SARS-CoV-2-reactive clonotypes increased from around 19 to 38 (not a significant change).

The Oncomine TCR Beta short-read assay generated sequence data from the DNA of cultured CD4+ T cells. TCRdb analysed the PCR reads with MiXCR anew, one entry per CDR3 protein. The table records about 3,300 distinct CDR3 sequences, 75% to 85% of them present only once. About this clonotype itself: What it recognizes is unknown.

The sample's treatment: roughly 10-day PBMC culture with coronavirus spike peptide pools or control peptides (ViraFEST assay). The rearrangement uses TRBV2 and TRBJ2-7; D is tentatively TRBD1 or TRBD2 (5 bases each). The sample comprised CD4+ T cells from blood, cultured in vitro. This TCR was sampled from a human donor who had recovered from COVID-19. Here the CDR3 reads CASRGEAYEQYF. The CDR3 DNA follows: TGTGCCAGCCGAGGGGAAGCCTACGAGCAGTACTTC.